These 25 T cell receptor beta chains came from one sample sequenced in a study of blood T cell repertoires in COVID-19. Generated by immunoSEQ multiplex PCR, the TCRdb table keeps only in-frame clones and is missing some. This repertoire shows approximately 85,000 clones, about 82% found once; its top ten account for 12%. The material sequenced was peripheral blood. The receptors were sampled from a woman in her 70s with active or convalescent COVID-19.

This clone was counted only a few times. This chain connects TRBV28 to TRBJ1-5; D gene ambiguous. The germline CDR1 and CDR2 sequences are MDHEN and SYDVKM. This CDR3 is built from 17 residues. V was shortened by 2 bases and J by 0 bases, with 14 bases between the two germline ends. The CDR3 region has the DNA TGTGCCAGCAGTTTAAAAGCTTGGTATCATAGCAATCAGCCCCAGCATTTT. Protein sequence: CASSLKAWYHSNQPQHF.

The chain has TRBV7-2 and TRBJ2-2, with D tentatively TRBD1 (6 bases). CDR1 and CDR2 (germline): SGHTA, FQGNSA. V gave up 6 bases and J gave up 5 bases, with 16 bases separating them. The length of the CDR3 is 15 residues. The CDR3 sequence is CASSLQGTSTGELFF. For the CDR3, the DNA is TGTGCCAGCAGTTTACAGGGAACCTCTACCGGGGAGCTGTTTTTT.

The chain recombines TRBV28 with TRBJ1-2; 9 nucleotides align to TRBD1. The CDR3 sequence is 14 residues long. Germline-derived CDR1 and CDR2 are MDHEN and SYDVKM. The V and J ends lost 6 bases and 4 bases, in that order; junction bases with no gene match: 6. DNA of the CDR3: TGTGCCAGCAGACTCGGACAGGGGAGCTATGGCTACACCTTC. Encoded protein: CASRLGQGSYGYTF.

This clone was recorded only once. The rearrangement joins TRBV5-6 to TRBJ2-4; tentative D call: TRBD1 (6 bases). The germline CDR1 and CDR2 sequences are SGHDT and YYEEEE. There are 12 residues in the CDR3. The V gene lost 6 bases and the J gene lost 9 bases, with 13 bases spanning the gap. The CDR3 loop reads CASKTGLGIQYF. The CDR3 DNA follows: TGTGCCAGCAAAACAGGGCTCGGCATTCAGTACTTC.

The chain employs TRBV2 and TRBJ2-6, with a tentative D call TRBD1 (6 bases). The germline V gene has CDR1 SNHLY and CDR2 FYNNEI. Between the trimmed V and J ends, which lost 8 bases and 3 bases, there was a span of 14 bases. CDR3 size: 15 residues. Here the CDR3 DNA reads TGTGCCAGCCTGGCGGACAGAGATGGGGCCAACGTCCTGACTTTC. It yields the protein CASLADRDGANVLTF.

The V call is TRBV18, the J call TRBJ2-3; D perhaps matches TRBD1 (5 bases). The germline CDR1 and CDR2 sequences are KGHSH and LQKENI. With 2 bases removed from V and 2 bases from J, the gap between germline ends came to 8 bases. The CDR3 consists of 14 residues. In DNA form, the CDR3 reads TGTGCCAGCTCACCAGGCAGGGCCACAGATACGCAGTATTTT. Translated, it gives CASSPGRATDTQYF.

In nucleotides, the CDR3 is TGTGCCACCCAGAACAGGGTTAATAGGCTGGGCGGTATGAGTTACACCTTC. Its translation: CATQNRVNRLGGMSYTF. The chain has TRBV19 and TRBJ1-2; D may be TRBD1 (6 bases). Trimming took 10 bases from V and 11 from J, leaving 35 bases between them. This CDR3 has 17 amino acids. Per the germline V gene, CDR1 is LNHDA and CDR2 is SQIVND (reference sequence).

The chain links TRBV5-1 to TRBJ2-3, with D possibly matching TRBD2 (7 bases). Between the trimmed V and J ends, which lost 0 bases and 3 bases, there was a span of 14 bases. There are 16 residues in the CDR3. Germline-derived CDR1 and CDR2 are SGHRS and YFSETQ. The CDR3 protein is CASSLDRGGGTDTQYF. For the CDR3, the DNA is TGCGCCAGCAGCTTGGACCGGGGAGGGGGGACAGATACGCAGTATTTT.

This chain joins TRBV5-6 and TRBJ2-7; TRBD1 agrees at 8 bases. After removal of 4 bases from V and 3 bases from J, the junction contained 15 bases not matched to a gene. Germline loops: CDR1 SGHDT, CDR2 YYEEEE. The CDR3 loop spans 17 amino acids. The CDR3 DNA is TGTGCCAGCAGCAGTGCGTTCCCGGGACAGGTGGGCTACGAGCAGTACTTC. Translation: CASSSAFPGQVGYEQYF.

J is TRBJ2-2 and V is TRBV7-6; 9 bases map to TRBD1. This CDR3 has 15 residues. CDR1 is SGHVS and CDR2 is FNYEAQ in the germline V gene. V lost 4 bases, J lost 13 bases, and 13 bases stayed unmatched. CDR3 loop: CASSYTTGGAVRLFF. Here the CDR3 DNA reads TGTGCCAGCAGCTACACAACAGGGGGCGCGGTGAGGCTGTTTTTT.

The genes are TRBV9 and TRBJ1-5; weak D call: TRBD1 (5 bases). The germline CDR1 and CDR2 sequences are SGDLS and YYNGEE. This CDR3 spans 15 amino acids. Trimming pared 4 bases from V and 5 bases from J, leaving 16 bases between. CDR3 bases: TGTGCCAGCAGCTCGGGGGGGATGAGGGATCAGCCCCAGCATTTT. It specifies CASSSGGMRDQPQHF.

The J gene is TRBJ2-3, the V gene TRBV5-6, with 8 bases identical to TRBD2. The V segment lost 4 bases and the J segment 4 bases; nucleotides outside the gene matches: 5. The germline V gene has CDR1 SGHDT and CDR2 YYEEEE. The CDR3 runs 14 residues. The CDR3 nucleotides are TGTGCCAGCAGCCCCTACGGGGGGGCAGATACGCAGTATTTT. Protein product: CASSPYGGADTQYF.

This sequence joins TRBV19 and TRBJ1-5, with D perhaps matching TRBD1 (6 bases). Germline V gene lookup returns CDR1 LNHDA and CDR2 SQIVND (reference sequence). This CDR3 is built from 15 residues. V lost 4 bases and J lost 9, with 19 bases in between. CDR3 loop: CASSTGQGFHWPQHF. The CDR3 nucleotides are TGTGCCAGTAGTACGGGGCAGGGGTTTCATTGGCCCCAGCATTTT.

J is TRBJ1-1 and V is TRBV5-1, with TRBD1 matching 8 bases. CDR1 SGHRS and CDR2 YFSETQ come from the germline V gene. The CDR3 extends over 15 amino acids. V was pared by 0 bases and J by 8 bases, with 9 bases of the junction left unmatched. The CDR3 here is CASSLGTGGDPEAFF. CDR3 nucleotide sequence: TGCGCCAGCAGCTTGGGAACAGGGGGGGATCCGGAAGCTTTCTTT.

This rearrangement joins TRBV6-5 to TRBJ1-6; tentative D call: TRBD1 (6 bases). V gave up 7 bases and J gave up 9 bases, with 16 bases separating them. The CDR3 extends over 14 amino acids. Per germline, CDR1 MNHEY and CDR2 SVGAGI. This chain's CDR3 is CASTRGGGGSPLHF. The DNA of the CDR3 is TGTGCCAGCACCCGAGGAGGGGGGGGTTCACCCCTCCACTTT.

The chain employs TRBV16 and TRBJ1-5, with 10 bases identical to TRBD1. The CDR3 is made up of 14 amino acids. Germline V lookup: CDR1 KGHSY, CDR2 FQNENV. The J segment lost 7 bases and the V segment lost 4 bases, leaving 4 bases of the junction unmatched. Written as DNA, the CDR3 is TGTGCCAGCAGCCCAGGACAGGGGGGCCAGCCCCAGCATTTT. It specifies CASSPGQGGQPQHF.

This clone was recorded a few times. The genes are TRBV19 and TRBJ1-2; 11 bases align to TRBD1. There are 12 residues in the CDR3. The germline V gene has CDR1 LNHDA and CDR2 SQIVND (reference sequence). The ends lost 7 bases at V and 14 bases at J; junction bases unmatched: 9. CDR3 loop: CASKRTGGLPTF. The CDR3 coding sequence is TGTGCCAGTAAGAGGACAGGGGGCTTACCGACCTTC.

The rearrangement links TRBV19 to TRBJ1-1, with unresolved D. Trimming removed 2 bases from V and 7 bases from J, with 14 bases in between. Germline V CDR1 and CDR2: LNHDA, SQIVND (reference sequence). This CDR3 region has 14 residues. CDR3 in amino acids: CASSIYTRRIEAFF. Here the CDR3 DNA reads TGTGCCAGTAGTATATACACACGGAGGATTGAAGCTTTCTTT. The full variable domain, rest sourced from reference TRBV19 and TRBJ1-1, is DGGITQSPKYLFRKEGQNVTLSCEQNLNHDAMYWYRQDPGQGLRLIYYSQIVNDFQKGDIAEGYSVSREKKESFPLTVTSAQKNPTAFYLCASSIYTRRIEAFFGQGTRLTVV.

This CDR3 is CASSGQGTGLYEQYF. The CDR3 DNA follows: TGCGCCAGCAGTGGACAGGGGACAGGGCTCTACGAGCAGTACTTC. The rearrangement joins TRBV10-1 to TRBJ2-7, with 9 nucleotides matching TRBD1. Germline V gene lookup returns CDR1 WNHNN and CDR2 SYGVQD (reference sequence). Trimming cost V 4 bases and J 3 bases; bases outside gene matches: 7. CDR3 length equals 15 residues.

This chain connects TRBV12-3 or TRBV12-4 to TRBJ1-3; D is possibly TRBD1 (6 bases). The CDR3 has 13 residues. The V end lost 6 bases, the J end lost 3 bases, and 9 bases lay between the germline ends. The CDR3 protein is CASSRGFGNTIYF. DNA of the CDR3: TGTGCCAGCAGCAGGGGATTTGGAAACACCATATATTTT.

V and J are TRBV3-1 (or the pseudogene TRBV3-2) and TRBJ1-2; the D gene is possibly TRBD1 (5 bases). Germline-derived CDR1 and CDR2 are LGHDT and YNNKEL (reference sequence). This CDR3 comprises 15 residues. Trimming stripped 2 bases from V and 4 bases from J, with 14 bases between. The CDR3 DNA reads TGTGCCAGCAGCCAACCATCCCGGGGGTCCTATGGCTACACCTTC. It yields the protein CASSQPSRGSYGYTF.

The V call is TRBV6-6, the J call TRBJ1-4; TRBD1 matches at 10 bases. J lost 3 bases, V lost 6 bases, and 7 bases had no gene match. Germline-derived CDR1 and CDR2 are MNHNY and SVGAGI (reference sequence). The CDR3 spans 16 residues. CDR3 coding DNA: TGTGCCAGCAGGTGGGACAGGGGCCCTTCTAATGAAAAACTGTTTTTT. Translating gives CASRWDRGPSNEKLFF.

This chain connects TRBV5-1 to TRBJ1-1; D may be TRBD1 (5 bases). The CDR3 consists of 12 residues. The V and J ends lost 4 bases and 6 bases respectively, with 10 bases between them. The germline CDR1 and CDR2 sequences are SGHRS and YFSETQ. The CDR3 spells CASSTRQSEAFF. CDR3 nucleotides: TGCGCCAGCAGCACACGACAGTCTGAAGCTTTCTTT.

The V call is TRBV7-9, the J call TRBJ1-2, with D unresolved. From germline, CDR1 is SEHNR and CDR2 FQNEAQ (reference sequence). The V gene lost 2 bases and the J gene lost 5 bases, with 9 bases spanning the gap. The CDR3 contains 13 residues. CDR3 residues: CASSLQQPYGYTF. The CDR3 DNA is TGTGCCAGCAGCTTACAACAGCCTTATGGCTACACCTTC. The variable domain in full, completed from reference TRBV7-9 and TRBJ1-2, reads DTGVSQNPRHKITKRGQNVTFRCDPISEHNRLYWYRQTLGQGPEFLTYFQNEAQLEKSRLLSDRFSAERPKGSFSTLEIQRTEQGDSAMYLCASSLQQPYGYTFGSGTRLTVV.

The chain uses TRBV12-3 or TRBV12-4 and TRBJ1-3, with 8 bases that match TRBD1. The CDR3 loop spans 13 amino acids. The ends lost 5 bases at V and 8 bases at J; junction bases unmatched: 5. The CDR3 DNA follows: TGTGCCAGCAGTCATACAGGGGGTGACACCATATATTTT. It translates to CASSHTGGDTIYF.